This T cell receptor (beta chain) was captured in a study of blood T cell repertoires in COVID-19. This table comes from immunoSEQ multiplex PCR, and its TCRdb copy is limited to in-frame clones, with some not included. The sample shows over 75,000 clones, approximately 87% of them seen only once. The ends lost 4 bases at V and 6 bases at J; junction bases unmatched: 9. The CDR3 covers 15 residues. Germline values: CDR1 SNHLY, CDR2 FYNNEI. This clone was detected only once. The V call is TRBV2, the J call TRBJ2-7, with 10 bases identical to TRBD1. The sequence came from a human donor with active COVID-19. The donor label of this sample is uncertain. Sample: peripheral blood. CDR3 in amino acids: CASSAQGTGEIEQYF. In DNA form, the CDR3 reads TGTGCCAGCAGTGCACAGGGGACAGGGGAAATCGAGCAGTACTTC. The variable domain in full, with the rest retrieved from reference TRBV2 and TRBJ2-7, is EPEVTQTPSHQVTQMGQEVILRCVPISNHLYFYWYRQILGQKVEFLVSFYNNEISEKSEIFDDQFSVERPDGSNFTLKIRSTKLEDSAMYFCASSAQGTGEIEQYFGPGTRLTVT.